Each of the 32 T cell receptor beta chains below was sequenced from the same sample in a study of cytomegalovirus exposure and HLA in healthy donors. With 60 Vbeta and 13 Jbeta primers, the PCR was carried out. The data were produced by immunoSEQ multiplex PCR, yet TCRdb's version contains in-frame clones alone and is incomplete. The sample lists roughly 130,000 clones, 50% to 75% seen once, with under 9.5% in the top ten. Sequencing was carried out using PBMCs. The origin of the receptors is a woman in her thirties or forties in good health and CMV-seropositive.

This clone was seen more than once but under ten times. CDR3 residues: CASRIQVSNYGYTF. CDR3 coding DNA: TGCGCCAGCAGAATACAGGTGTCTAACTATGGCTACACCTTC. The rearrangement joins TRBV5-1 to TRBJ1-2, with a weak D call TRBD1 (5 bases). V lost 5 bases, J lost 0 bases, and 11 bases lay in between. This CDR3 has 14 amino acids. CDR1 is SGHRS and CDR2 is YFSETQ in the germline V gene. Full variable domain (outside the CDR3, taken from reference TRBV5-1 and TRBJ1-2): KAGVTQTPRYLIKTRGQQVTLSCSPISGHRSVSWYQQTPGQGLQFLFEYFSETQRNKGNFPGRFSGRQFSNSRSEMNVSTLELGDSALYLCASRIQVSNYGYTFGSGTRLTVV.

This chain connects TRBV4-2 to TRBJ2-7; tentatively, D is TRBD1 (7 bases). Germline lookup yields CDR1 LGHNA and CDR2 YNFKEQ. The CDR3 runs 15 residues. V dropped 5 bases and J dropped 6 bases, with 20 bases sitting between them. CDR3 sequence: CASSTNRGVGGEQYF. In nucleotides, the CDR3 is TGTGCCAGCAGCACAAACAGGGGTGTGGGGGGCGAGCAGTACTTC.

The chain joins TRBV5-5 to TRBJ1-3, with a weak D call TRBD1 (5 bases). V was clipped by 5 bases and J by 2 bases, with 11 bases between them. The V gene's germline CDR1 is SGHKS and CDR2 YYEKEE (reference sequence). The CDR3 runs 14 residues. This CDR3 is CASSSGETGNTIYF. CDR3 DNA sequence: TGTGCCAGCAGTTCGGGGGAGACTGGAAACACCATATATTTT.

This rearrangement joins TRBV11-3 to TRBJ1-2; TRBD1 matches at 8 bases. The CDR3 is made up of 16 amino acids. Germline V gene sequence: CDR1 SGHNT, CDR2 YENEEA. V dropped 1 base and J dropped 2; count of bases not matched to a gene: 6. The DNA of the CDR3 is TGTGCCAGCAGCTTAGCCTCAGGGGGCCCAAACTATGGCTACACCTTC. Translation: CASSLASGGPNYGYTF.

In its sample, this clone was seen a few times. The chain joins TRBV5-1 to TRBJ2-5, with 7 nucleotides matching TRBD1. V lost 1 base and J lost 1; bases outside the gene matches: 4. CDR1 and CDR2 (germline): SGHRS, YFSETQ. The CDR3 length is 15 residues. The DNA of the CDR3 is TGCGCCAGCAGCTTGTATCCAGGGGGCCAAGAGACCCAGTACTTC. Translated: CASSLYPGGQETQYF.

This chain uses TRBV30 with TRBJ2-5; a possible D gene is TRBD2 (7 bases). Germline V gene data show CDR1 as GTSNPN and CDR2 as SVGIG (reference sequence). The CDR3 has 14 amino acids. Trimming shortened V by 6 bases and J by 1 base, and 15 bases separated the two germline ends. This chain's CDR3 is CACPRGATQETQYF. In nucleotides, the CDR3 is TGTGCCTGCCCCCGGGGGGCGACCCAAGAGACCCAGTACTTC.

The chain is built from TRBV19 and TRBJ1-3; the D gene is possibly TRBD1 (5 bases). In germline, CDR1 is LNHDA, CDR2 SQIVND (reference sequence). V lost 7 bases, J lost 1 base, and 14 bases lay in between. This CDR3 is 15 amino acids long. The CDR3: CASTLRGISGNTIYF. CDR3 coding DNA: TGTGCCAGTACCCTACGGGGGATTTCTGGAAACACCATATATTTT.

The chain uses TRBV29-1 and TRBJ1-2; TRBD1 agrees at 10 bases. The J segment lost 7 bases and the V segment lost 6 bases, leaving 5 bases of the junction unmatched. CDR3 size: 12 residues. Germline V lookup: CDR1 SQVTM, CDR2 ANQGSEA. The CDR3 is CSVADRGPGYTF. The CDR3 DNA reads as TGCAGCGTCGCTGACAGGGGGCCTGGCTACACCTTC.

There are a few counts of this clone. The chain joins TRBV11-2 to TRBJ1-2; perhaps TRBD1 as D (6 bases). Trimming pared 1 base from V and 5 bases from J, leaving 11 bases between. Germline lookup yields CDR1 SGHAT and CDR2 FQNNGV. This CDR3 is built from 14 residues. In nucleotides, the CDR3 is TGTGCCAGCAGCTTAGGGGGCAGGGGTTATGGCTACACCTTC. Amino acid sequence: CASSLGGRGYGYTF. The full variable domain, with the rest looked up from reference TRBV11-2 and TRBJ1-2, is EAGVAQSPRYKIIEKRQSVAFWCNPISGHATLYWYQQILGQGPKLLIQFQNNGVVDDSQLPKDRFSAERLKGVDSTLKIQPAKLEDSAVYLCASSLGGRGYGYTFGSGTRLTVV.

The V gene is TRBV6-5, the J gene TRBJ1-1, with 8 bases identical to TRBD1. J was trimmed by 7 bases and V by 4 bases; bases with no gene match: 8. CDR1 MNHEY and CDR2 SVGAGI come from the germline V gene. The CDR3 runs to 14 residues. CDR3 residues: CASSSPDREIEAFF. In DNA form, the CDR3 reads TGTGCCAGCAGTTCCCCGGACAGGGAGATTGAAGCTTTCTTT.

This chain joins TRBV14 and TRBJ2-7, with D maybe TRBD2 (5 bases). The CDR3 is 14 residues long. Germline V gene sequence: CDR1 SGHDN, CDR2 FVKESK. The germline V and J ends were trimmed by 4 bases and 0 bases, with 10 bases remaining between them. Here the CDR3 reads CASSPLASSYEQYF. In DNA, the CDR3 is TGTGCCAGCAGCCCCCTAGCAAGCTCCTACGAGCAGTACTTC. Filled out from reference TRBV14 and TRBJ2-7, the complete variable domain reads EAGVTQFPSHSVIEKGQTVTLRCDPISGHDNLYWYRRVMGKEIKFLLHFVKESKQDESGMPNNRFLAERTGGTYSTLKVQPAELEDSGVYFCASSPLASSYEQYFGPGTRLTVT.

The rearrangement links TRBV18 to TRBJ2-1, with D possibly matching TRBD2 (6 bases). CDR1 is KGHSH, CDR2 LQKENI, per germline. V was shortened by 0 bases and J by 8 bases, with 14 bases between the two germline ends. The CDR3 loop spans 15 amino acids. CDR3 protein: CASSPPGGAIHEQFF. In DNA, the CDR3 is TGTGCCAGCTCACCACCGGGAGGAGCGATCCATGAGCAGTTCTTC. Full variable domain (missing parts from reference TRBV18 and TRBJ2-1): NAGVMQNPRHLVRRRGQEARLRCSPMKGHSHVYWYRQLPEEGLKFMVYLQKENIIDESGMPKERFSAEFPKEGPSILRIQQVVRGDSAAYFCASSPPGGAIHEQFFGPGTRLTVL.

This clone was seen more than once but under ten times. The CDR3 coding sequence is TGTGCCAGTAATACCTTGGGACAGGGTAATGAAAAACTGTTTTTT. Translated: CASNTLGQGNEKLFF. The V call is TRBV28, the J call TRBJ1-4, with TRBD1 matching 9 bases. The CDR3 spans 15 residues. Germline CDR1 reads MDHEN; CDR2 reads SYDVKM. After removal of 9 bases from V and 4 bases from J, the junction contained 9 bases not matched to a gene.

The chain has TRBV7-9 and TRBJ1-1; perhaps TRBD1 as D (6 bases). This CDR3 has 13 residues. CDR1 is SEHNR, CDR2 FQNEAQ, per germline (reference sequence). The V end was cut by 2 bases, the J end by 8 bases, with 12 bases between. Written as DNA, the CDR3 is TGTGCCAGCAGCTTAAGGGGGGAGGGGGAAGCTTTCTTT. Its protein is CASSLRGEGEAFF.

The chain is built from TRBV25-1 and TRBJ1-5; no definite D call. Germline V gives CDR1 MGHDK, CDR2 SYGVNS. The CDR3 has 17 amino acids. V was pared by 6 bases and J by 2 bases, with 20 bases between. This CDR3 is CASSPDGGGSGNQPQHF. CDR3 bases: TGTGCCAGCAGCCCGGACGGTGGTGGGAGCGGCAATCAGCCCCAGCATTTT.

This chain uses TRBV10-3 with TRBJ2-7, with D perhaps TRBD1 (5 bases). V was shortened by 10 bases and J by 2 bases, with 12 bases between the two germline ends. Per germline, CDR1 ENHRY and CDR2 SYGVKD. The CDR3 spans 12 residues. The CDR3 DNA reads as TGTGCCACCCGAGGCAGGGCCTACGAGCAGTACTTC. Translated, it gives CATRGRAYEQYF.

A few counts support this clone. The chain employs TRBV30 and TRBJ2-7; TRBD2 matches 11 bases. The CDR3 is 12 amino acids. Trimming removed 8 bases from V and 3 bases from J; junction bases left unmatched: 3. Germline V CDR1 and CDR2: GTSNPN, SVGIG (reference sequence). As DNA, the CDR3 is TGTGCCGCTAGCGGGGGGATCTACGAGCAGTACTTC. Translated, it gives CAASGGIYEQYF.

J is TRBJ1-3 and V is TRBV25-1, with TRBD1 matching 7 bases. The CDR3 covers 18 residues. The J segment lost 3 bases and the V segment lost 7 bases, leaving 18 bases of the junction unmatched. Per germline, CDR1 MGHDK and CDR2 SYGVNS. CDR3 coding DNA: TGTGCCAGCACCGCTCCCGGGACAGTTTTTACAGGTGGAAACACCATATATTTT. Protein: CASTAPGTVFTGGNTIYF.

This clone was picked up one time. The chain employs TRBV7-3 and TRBJ1-4; 11 nucleotides match TRBD1. CDR3 length equals 15 residues. Germline CDR1 and CDR2: SGHTA and FQGTGA. Trimming cost V 5 bases and J 8 bases; bases outside gene matches: 7. CDR3 residues: CASSPTGTGGEKLFF. CDR3 coding DNA: TGTGCCAGCAGCCCCACCGGGACAGGGGGAGAAAAACTGTTTTTT.

The V gene is TRBV14, the J gene TRBJ2-1; tentatively, D is TRBD2 (6 bases). CDR3 length equals 13 residues. Germline loops: CDR1 SGHDN, CDR2 FVKESK. Trimming shortened V by 4 bases and J by 12 bases, and 16 bases separated the two germline ends. The CDR3 nucleotides are TGTGCCAGCAGCCGGGACGGGATCGGGAGGCAGTTCTTC. Translating it yields CASSRDGIGRQFF.

The CDR3 sequence: CASEGQGPGTEAFF. The CDR3 DNA reads as TGTGCCAGCGAGGGGCAGGGGCCGGGCACTGAAGCTTTCTTT. V is TRBV6-6 and J is TRBJ1-1; weak D call: TRBD1 (6 bases). The CDR3 loop spans 14 amino acids. CDR1 MNHNY and CDR2 SVGAGI come from the germline V gene (reference sequence). Trimming took 8 bases from V and 4 from J, leaving 17 bases between them.

This chain connects TRBV6-6 to TRBJ2-7; the match to TRBD1 covers 7 bases. The germline gives CDR1 MNHNY, CDR2 SVGAGI (reference sequence). V trimming: 7 bases; J trimming: 1 base; junction bases outside the gene matches: 7. This CDR3 region has 14 residues. The CDR3 sequence: CASKRQGTSYEQYF. CDR3 coding DNA: TGTGCCAGCAAAAGACAGGGCACATCCTACGAGCAGTACTTC.

This chain connects TRBV11-2 to TRBJ2-2; D perhaps matches TRBD2 (5 bases). Looked up from germline, CDR1 is SGHAT and CDR2 is FQNNGV. Trimming pared 5 bases from V and 5 bases from J, leaving 15 bases between. The CDR3 runs to 15 residues. Here the CDR3 DNA reads TGTGCCAGCAGCAGCGAGCGGAAGGGAACCGGGGAGCTGTTTTTT. It encodes CASSSERKGTGELFF.

This rearrangement joins TRBV6-1 to TRBJ1-1; TRBD1 is a possible D gene (5 bases). Germline-derived CDR1 and CDR2 are MNHNS and SASEGT. Trimming removed 0 bases from V and 10 bases from J, with 15 bases in between. There are 14 residues in the CDR3. The CDR3 DNA follows: TGTGCCAGCAGTGAAGCAGGTCAGGGAGGAGTAGCTTTCTTT. Protein sequence: CASSEAGQGGVAFF.

Concerning this clone: Germline is not matched at one junction end, which may reflect a read error. V and J are TRBV19 and TRBJ2-5; TRBD2 aligns across 14 bases. The CDR3 has 14 residues. Germline loops: CDR1 LNHDA, CDR2 SQIVND (reference sequence). The CDR3 loop is CASSPGTSGRYVNF. The CDR3 region has the DNA TGTGCCAGTAGCCCGGGGACTAGCGGGAGATATGTTAACTTC.

The table lists this clone with a few counts. The chain carries TRBV2 and TRBJ1-1; no reliable D call. Trimming stripped 6 bases from V and 3 bases from J, with 14 bases between. This CDR3 is 14 amino acids long. Germline CDR1 and CDR2: SNHLY and FYNNEI. CDR3: CASRTNDGYTEAFF. The DNA for the CDR3 is TGTGCCAGCAGGACAAACGACGGATACACTGAAGCTTTCTTT.

The chain carries TRBV19 and TRBJ1-4, with a possible D match to TRBD1 (5 bases). V dropped 0 bases and J dropped 2 bases, with 13 bases sitting between them. The length of the CDR3 is 17 residues. CDR1 and CDR2 from the germline V gene are LNHDA and SQIVND (reference sequence). The CDR3 sequence: CASSIDRGGWTNEKLFF. DNA for the CDR3: TGTGCCAGTAGTATAGATCGCGGGGGTTGGACTAATGAAAAACTGTTTTTT.

The rearrangement links TRBV5-1 to TRBJ1-4, with TRBD1 identical over 8 bases. CDR3 length: 13 residues. V gave up 4 bases and J gave up 11 bases; unmatched junction bases: 7. Per germline, CDR1 SGHRS and CDR2 YFSETQ. DNA of the CDR3: TGCGCCAGCAGCGTACAGGGGGGCGATAAACTGTTTTTT. Translating gives CASSVQGGDKLFF.

This clone has more than one count but fewer than ten. The J gene is TRBJ2-3, the V gene TRBV5-4; D is unclear. Germline CDR1 SGHNT, CDR2 YYREEE (reference sequence). The CDR3 spans 15 residues. V was trimmed by 0 bases and J by 4 bases, leaving 12 bases between them. CDR3 DNA sequence: TGTGCCAGCAGCTTGGCGGGTCTAGGATCAGATACGCAGTATTTT. Its protein is CASSLAGLGSDTQYF.

This clone was detected only a few times. The chain employs TRBV7-9 and TRBJ2-2; D may be TRBD2 (5 bases). Trimming took 6 bases from V and 6 from J, leaving 8 bases between them. The CDR3 is 12 residues long. Germline loops: CDR1 SEHNR, CDR2 FQNEAQ (reference sequence). CDR3 loop: CASSRGPGELFF. The DNA for the CDR3 is TGTGCCAGCAGTAGAGGGCCCGGGGAGCTGTTTTTT.

J is TRBJ2-5 and V is TRBV19; D call uncertain. The J call may not be correct, given that the DNA end is closer to TRBJ2-7. Germline assignment: CDR1 LNHDA and CDR2 SQIVND (reference sequence). The length of the CDR3 is 11 residues. CDR3 bases: TGTGCCAGTAGTAGCTCCTACGAGCAGTACTTC. Protein product: CASSSSYEQYF.

The table lists this clone with a few counts. This chain links TRBV6-5 with TRBJ1-4; 7 nucleotides agree with TRBD1. V gave up 3 bases and J gave up 6 bases; unmatched junction bases: 10. Germline assignment: CDR1 MNHEY and CDR2 SVGAGI. The CDR3 contains 16 residues. This CDR3 reads CASSYSQGGRDEKLFF. The CDR3, as DNA: TGTGCCAGCAGTTATTCCCAGGGGGGTCGGGATGAAAAACTGTTTTTT.